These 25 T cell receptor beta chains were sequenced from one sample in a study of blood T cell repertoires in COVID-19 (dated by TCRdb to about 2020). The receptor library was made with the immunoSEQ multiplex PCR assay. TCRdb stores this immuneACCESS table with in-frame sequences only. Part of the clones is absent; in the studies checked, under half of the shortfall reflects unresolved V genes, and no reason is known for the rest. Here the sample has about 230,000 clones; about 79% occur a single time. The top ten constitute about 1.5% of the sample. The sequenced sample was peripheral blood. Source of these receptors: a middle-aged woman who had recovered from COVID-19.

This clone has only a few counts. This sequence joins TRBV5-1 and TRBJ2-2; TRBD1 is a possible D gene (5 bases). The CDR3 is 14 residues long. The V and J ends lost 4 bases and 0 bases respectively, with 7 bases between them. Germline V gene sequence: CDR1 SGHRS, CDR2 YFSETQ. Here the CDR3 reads CASSKTANTGELFF. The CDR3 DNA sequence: TGCGCCAGCAGCAAGACAGCGAACACCGGGGAGCTGTTTTTT.

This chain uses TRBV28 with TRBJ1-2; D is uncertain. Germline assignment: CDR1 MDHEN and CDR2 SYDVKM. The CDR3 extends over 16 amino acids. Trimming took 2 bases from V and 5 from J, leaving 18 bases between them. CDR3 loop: CASSLILGEAAYGYTF. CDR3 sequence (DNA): TGTGCCAGCAGTTTAATATTAGGTGAGGCAGCATATGGCTACACCTTC.

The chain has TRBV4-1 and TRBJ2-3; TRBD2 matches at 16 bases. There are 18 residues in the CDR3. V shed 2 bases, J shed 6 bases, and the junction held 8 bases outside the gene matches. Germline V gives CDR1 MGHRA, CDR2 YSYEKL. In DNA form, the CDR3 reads TGCGCCAGCAGCCAACCGGGACTAGCGGGGGGGAAGACCGATACGCAGTATTTT. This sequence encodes CASSQPGLAGGKTDTQYF.

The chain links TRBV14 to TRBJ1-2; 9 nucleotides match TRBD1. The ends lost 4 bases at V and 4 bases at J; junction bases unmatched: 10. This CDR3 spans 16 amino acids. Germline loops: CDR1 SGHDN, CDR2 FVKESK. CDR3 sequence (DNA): TGTGCCAGCAGCCTGCGGAGAGGGACAGGGTCCTATGGCTACACCTTC. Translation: CASSLRRGTGSYGYTF.

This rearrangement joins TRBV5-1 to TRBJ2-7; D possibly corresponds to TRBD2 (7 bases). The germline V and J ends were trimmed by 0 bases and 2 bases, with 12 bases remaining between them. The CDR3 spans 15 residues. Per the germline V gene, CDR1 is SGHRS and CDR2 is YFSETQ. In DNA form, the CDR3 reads TGCGCCAGCAGCTTGGAGGCGGGGGCACCCTACGAGCAGTACTTC. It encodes CASSLEAGAPYEQYF.

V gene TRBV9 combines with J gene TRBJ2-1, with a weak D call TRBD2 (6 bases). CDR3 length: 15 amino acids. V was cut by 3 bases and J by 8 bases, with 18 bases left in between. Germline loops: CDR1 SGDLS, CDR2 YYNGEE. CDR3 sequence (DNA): TGTGCCAGCAGCGCGGAGGGACTCCAAACCGATGAGCAGTTCTTC. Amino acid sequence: CASSAEGLQTDEQFF.

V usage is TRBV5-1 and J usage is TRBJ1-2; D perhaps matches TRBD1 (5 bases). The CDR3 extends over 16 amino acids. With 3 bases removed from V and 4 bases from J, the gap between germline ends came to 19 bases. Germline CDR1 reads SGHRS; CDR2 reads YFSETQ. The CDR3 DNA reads TGCGCCAGCAGCTCTGCTTACGCGGGGGTTATCTATGGCTACACCTTC. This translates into CASSSAYAGVIYGYTF. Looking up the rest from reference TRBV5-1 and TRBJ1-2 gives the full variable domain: KAGVTQTPRYLIKTRGQQVTLSCSPISGHRSVSWYQQTPGQGLQFLFEYFSETQRNKGNFPGRFSGRQFSNSRSEMNVSTLELGDSALYLCASSSAYAGVIYGYTFGSGTRLTVV.

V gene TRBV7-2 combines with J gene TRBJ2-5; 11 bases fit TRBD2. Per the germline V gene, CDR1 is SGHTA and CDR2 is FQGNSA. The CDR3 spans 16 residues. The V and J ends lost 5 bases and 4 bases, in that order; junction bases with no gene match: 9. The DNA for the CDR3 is TGTGCCAGCAGCCCTACTAGCGGGGGCGAGGGAGAGACCCAGTACTTC. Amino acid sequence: CASSPTSGGEGETQYF. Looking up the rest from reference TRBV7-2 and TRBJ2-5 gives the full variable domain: GAGVSQSPSNKVTEKGKDVELRCDPISGHTALYWYRQSLGQGLEFLIYFQGNSAPDKSGLPSDRFSAERTGGSVSTLTIQRTQQEDSAVYLCASSPTSGGEGETQYFGPGTRLLVL.

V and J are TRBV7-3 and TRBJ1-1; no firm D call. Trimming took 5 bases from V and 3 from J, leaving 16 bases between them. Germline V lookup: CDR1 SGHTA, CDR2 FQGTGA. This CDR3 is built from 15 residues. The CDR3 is CASSPTGSSDTEAFF. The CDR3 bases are TGTGCCAGCAGCCCAACGGGATCGTCAGACACTGAAGCTTTCTTT.

The CDR3 DNA is TGTGCCAGCAGTTCCAGGACAGGGGCGTCTAACTATGGCTACACCTTC. It yields the protein CASSSRTGASNYGYTF. The V and J genes are TRBV6-6 and TRBJ1-2; 9 bases fit TRBD1. CDR3 size: 16 residues. V dropped 4 bases and J dropped 0; count of bases not matched to a gene: 6. CDR1 is MNHNY and CDR2 is SVGAGI in the germline V gene (reference sequence).

In nucleotides, the CDR3 is TGTGCCAGCAGCTTAAGCGCTGGGGGGACCTCCTACAATGAGCAGTTCTTC. Residues: CASSLSAGGTSYNEQFF. V is TRBV11-3 and J is TRBJ2-1; D might be TRBD2 (6 bases). Between the trimmed V and J ends, which lost 2 bases and 0 bases, there was a span of 14 bases. The CDR3 is made up of 17 amino acids. CDR1 is SGHNT and CDR2 is YENEEA in the germline V gene. The whole variable domain, filled in from reference TRBV11-3 and TRBJ2-1, reads EAGVVQSPRYKIIEKKQPVAFWCNPISGHNTLYWYLQNLGQGPELLIRYENEEAVDDSQLPKDRFSAERLKGVDSTLKIQPAELGDSAVYLCASSLSAGGTSYNEQFFGPGTRLTVL.

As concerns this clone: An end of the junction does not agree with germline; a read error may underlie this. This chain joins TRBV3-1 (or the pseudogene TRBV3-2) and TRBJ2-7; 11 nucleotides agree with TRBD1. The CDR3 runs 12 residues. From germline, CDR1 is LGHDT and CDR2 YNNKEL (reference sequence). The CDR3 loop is CASSQLDRGPSF. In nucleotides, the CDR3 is TGTGCCAGCAGCCAATTGGACAGGGGGCCTTCTTTC.

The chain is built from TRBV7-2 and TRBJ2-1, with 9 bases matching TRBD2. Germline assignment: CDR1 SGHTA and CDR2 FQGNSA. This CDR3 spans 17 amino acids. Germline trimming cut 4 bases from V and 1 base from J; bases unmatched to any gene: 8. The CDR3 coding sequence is TGTGCCAGCAGCTCCCTTGGCGGGGGGGCATCCTACAATGAGCAGTTCTTC. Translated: CASSSLGGGASYNEQFF. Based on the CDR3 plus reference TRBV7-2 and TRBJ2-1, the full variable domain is GAGVSQSPSNKVTEKGKDVELRCDPISGHTALYWYRQSLGQGLEFLIYFQGNSAPDKSGLPSDRFSAERTGGSVSTLTIQRTQQEDSAVYLCASSSLGGGASYNEQFFGPGTRLTVL.

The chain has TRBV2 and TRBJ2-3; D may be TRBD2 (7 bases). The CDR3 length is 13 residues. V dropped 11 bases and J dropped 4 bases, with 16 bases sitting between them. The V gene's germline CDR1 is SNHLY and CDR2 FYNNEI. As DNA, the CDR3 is TGTGCCTCCAAGGGGGGGCCCGCAGATACGCAGTATTTT. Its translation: CASKGGPADTQYF.

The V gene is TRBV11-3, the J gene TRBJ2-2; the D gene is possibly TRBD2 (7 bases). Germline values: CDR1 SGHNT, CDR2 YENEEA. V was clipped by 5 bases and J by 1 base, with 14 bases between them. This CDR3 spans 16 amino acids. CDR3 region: CASSGGAHQNTGELFF. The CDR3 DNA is TGTGCCAGCAGCGGGGGGGCACACCAGAACACCGGGGAGCTGTTTTTT.

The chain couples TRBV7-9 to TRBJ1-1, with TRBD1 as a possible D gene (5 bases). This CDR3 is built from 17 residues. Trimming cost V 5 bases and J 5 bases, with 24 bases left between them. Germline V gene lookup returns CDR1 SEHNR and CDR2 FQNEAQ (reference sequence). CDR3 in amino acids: CASSPQRGGAPGTEAFF. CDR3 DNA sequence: TGTGCCAGCAGCCCCCAGAGGGGAGGGGCGCCAGGGACTGAAGCTTTCTTT.

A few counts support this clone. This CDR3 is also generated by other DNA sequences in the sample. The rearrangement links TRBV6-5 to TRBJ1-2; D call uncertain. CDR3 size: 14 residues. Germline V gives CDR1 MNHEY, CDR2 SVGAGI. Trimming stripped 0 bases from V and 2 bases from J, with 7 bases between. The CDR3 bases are TGTGCCAGCAGTTACTCAACCGAGAACTATGGCTACACCTTC. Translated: CASSYSTENYGYTF.

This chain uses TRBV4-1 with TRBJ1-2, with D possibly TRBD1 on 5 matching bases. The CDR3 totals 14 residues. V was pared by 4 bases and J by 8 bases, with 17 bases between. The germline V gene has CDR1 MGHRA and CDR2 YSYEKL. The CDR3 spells CASSRDSPPSGYTF. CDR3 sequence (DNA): TGCGCCAGCAGCCGCGACAGTCCTCCCAGCGGCTACACCTTC.

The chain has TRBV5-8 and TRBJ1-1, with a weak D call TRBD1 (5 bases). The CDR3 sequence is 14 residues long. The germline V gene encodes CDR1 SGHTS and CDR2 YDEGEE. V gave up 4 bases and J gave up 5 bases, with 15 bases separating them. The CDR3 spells CASSQGYGGTEAFF. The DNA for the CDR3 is TGTGCCAGCAGCCAAGGGTACGGGGGGACTGAAGCTTTCTTT.

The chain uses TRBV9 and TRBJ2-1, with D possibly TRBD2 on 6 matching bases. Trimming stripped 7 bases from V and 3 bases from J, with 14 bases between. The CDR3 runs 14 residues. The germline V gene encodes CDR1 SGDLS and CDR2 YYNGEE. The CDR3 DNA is TGTGCCAGCTCCCAAGTAGCGGACTACAATGAGCAGTTCTTC. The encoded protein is CASSQVADYNEQFF.

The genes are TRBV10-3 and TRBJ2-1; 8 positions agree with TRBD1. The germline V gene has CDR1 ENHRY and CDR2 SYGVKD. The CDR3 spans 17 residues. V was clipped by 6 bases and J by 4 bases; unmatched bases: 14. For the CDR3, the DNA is TGTGCCATCAGCCCCTCCCCGGGGACAGGCCTATACAATGAGCAGTTCTTC. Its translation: CAISPSPGTGLYNEQFF.

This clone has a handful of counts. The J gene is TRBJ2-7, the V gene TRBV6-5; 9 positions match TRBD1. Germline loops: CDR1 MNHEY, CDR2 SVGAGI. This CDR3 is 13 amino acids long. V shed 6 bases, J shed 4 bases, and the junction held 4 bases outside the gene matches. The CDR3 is CASRATGGYEQYF. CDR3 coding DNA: TGTGCCAGCAGGGCGACAGGGGGATACGAGCAGTACTTC.

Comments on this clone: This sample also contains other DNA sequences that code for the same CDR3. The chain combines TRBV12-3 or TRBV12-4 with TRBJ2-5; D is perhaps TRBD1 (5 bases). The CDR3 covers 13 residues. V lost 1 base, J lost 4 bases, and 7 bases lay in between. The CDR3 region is CASSLGQGETQYF. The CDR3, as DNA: TGTGCCAGCAGTTTAGGGCAGGGAGAGACCCAGTACTTC.

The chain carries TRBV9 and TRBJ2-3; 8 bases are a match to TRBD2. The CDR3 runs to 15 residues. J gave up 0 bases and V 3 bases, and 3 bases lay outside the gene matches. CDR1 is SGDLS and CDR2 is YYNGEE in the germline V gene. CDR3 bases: TGTGCCAGCAGCGCCGGGGGGGCGAGCACAGATACGCAGTATTTT. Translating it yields CASSAGGASTDTQYF. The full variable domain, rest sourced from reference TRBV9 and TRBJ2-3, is DSGVTQTPKHLITATGQRVTLRCSPRSGDLSVYWYQQSLDQGLQFLIQYYNGEERAKGNILERFSAQQFPDLHSELNLSSLELGDSALYFCASSAGGASTDTQYFGPGTRLTVL.

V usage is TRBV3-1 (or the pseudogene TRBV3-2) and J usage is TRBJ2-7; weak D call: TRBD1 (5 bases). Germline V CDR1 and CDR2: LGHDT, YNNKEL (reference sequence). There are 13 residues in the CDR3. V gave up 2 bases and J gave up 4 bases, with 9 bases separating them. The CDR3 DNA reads TGTGCCAGCAGCCAAATAGGGGTTTACGAGCAGTACTTC. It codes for CASSQIGVYEQYF.